This T cell receptor beta chain was documented in a study of cytomegalovirus exposure and HLA in healthy donors. The study's findings and limits: Segments of the TCR beta V type were, in most cases, productive about 87% or about 30% of the time in an earlier analysis.

As to this clone: Its antigen is still unknown.

Germline V gene data show CDR1 as SGHRS and CDR2 as YFSETQ. J gave up 5 bases and V 4 bases, and 9 bases lay outside the gene matches. The CDR3 consists of 15 residues. With 60 Vbeta and 13 Jbeta primers, the PCR was carried out. TCRdb's table, derived via immunoSEQ multiplex PCR, lists solely in-frame clones and lacks some. The data show around 200,000 clones, 65% to 85% seen once. The specimen was PBMCs. The chain joins TRBV5-1 to TRBJ2-5, with 9 nucleotides matching TRBD1. The receptor comes from a man aged 50-59 years in good health and CMV-seronegative. The DNA of the CDR3 is TGCGCCAGCAGCCTAACAGGGGGCGTGGGGGAGACCCAGTACTTC. Its translation is CASSLTGGVGETQYF. Variable domain in full (rest from reference TRBV5-1 and TRBJ2-5): KAGVTQTPRYLIKTRGQQVTLSCSPISGHRSVSWYQQTPGQGLQFLFEYFSETQRNKGNFPGRFSGRQFSNSRSEMNVSTLELGDSALYLCASSLTGGVGETQYFGPGTRLLVL.